This T cell receptor beta chain was recorded in a study of vaccination effects on CD4 cells after COVID-19. Overall study: As their vaccination, participants received two doses of either BNT162b2 or mRNA-1273. Broader study findings: Clones arising from infection and from vaccination showed marked clonal contraction late after vaccination.

Turning to this clone: As yet, its antigen is unknown.

In the ViraFEST assay, antigen-specific CD4+ clonotypes were identified by expansion after peptide-pool stimulation. An approximately nine-day culture period preceded the isolation of CD4+ T cells. Vaccinees lacked prior SARS-CoV-2 infection and tested negative for nucleocapsid antibodies. Every well got two million PBMC, which were grown with 8.5 to 10 IU/ml IL-2 and 10 ug/ml peptides. Data came from immunoSEQ multiplex PCR; TCRdb stores just in-frame clones and leaves some out. Seen here are fewer than 30,000 clones, around 75% observed once, and the top ten hold around 30%. The TCR was taken from a human donor who received a COVID-19 vaccine. Sequencing used CD4+ T cells from PBMCs cultured with SARS-CoV-2 spike peptides, obtained before COVID-19 vaccination.

The CDR3 DNA sequence: TGTGCCAGCAGTGAAGGAGGGGTGGGGAAGATGAACACTGAAGCTTTCTTT. It translates to CASSEGGVGKMNTEAFF. The chain employs TRBV6-1 and TRBJ1-1; maybe TRBD1 (5 bases). V was shortened by 1 base and J by 0 bases, with 15 bases between the two germline ends. The CDR3 covers 17 residues. The V gene's germline CDR1 is MNHNS and CDR2 SASEGT.